The clone carrying this T cell receptor beta chain was detected many times. Its antigen remains unidentified. This sample is part of a study of identical twins. General study results and limits: Zero-insertion findings could be partly confounded by invariant cells (MAIT and iNKT cells). Cross-sectional statistics, not tracking of the same donors, supported the conclusions.

The cDNA had a unique molecular identifier and a template-switch universal primer site. TCRdb independently ran MiXCR on the 5' RACE reads; one entry per CDR3 protein. Among 150,000 or so distinct CDR3 sequences, roughly 3.2% were seen once, and the ten largest hold 7.5% to 8.5%. This clonotype originated in a man aged 18 to 29 in good health. Sequencing was performed on memory T cells sorted from blood.

The CDR3 DNA sequence: TGCGCCAGCAGCGGTGTAGTTACAGATAAGGAGGCGCAGTATTTT. Its translation: CASSGVVTDKEAQYF. The chain carries TRBV5-1 and TRBJ2-3, with a possible D match to TRBD2 (5 bases). Germline V gene lookup returns CDR1 SGHRS and CDR2 YFSETQ. The CDR3 contains 15 residues. V lost 4 bases to trimming and J lost 10 bases, with 22 bases between them.